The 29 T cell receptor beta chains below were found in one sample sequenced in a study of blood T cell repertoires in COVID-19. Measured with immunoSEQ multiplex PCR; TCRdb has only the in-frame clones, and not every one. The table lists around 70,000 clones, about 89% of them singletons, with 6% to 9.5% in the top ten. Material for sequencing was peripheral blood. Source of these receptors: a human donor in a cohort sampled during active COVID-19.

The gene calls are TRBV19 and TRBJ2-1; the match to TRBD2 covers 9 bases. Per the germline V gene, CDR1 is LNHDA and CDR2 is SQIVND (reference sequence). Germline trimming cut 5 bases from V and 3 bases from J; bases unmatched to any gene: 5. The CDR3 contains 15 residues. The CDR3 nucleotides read TGTGCCAGTAGTTCTAGCGGGGACGACTACAATGAGCAGTTCTTC. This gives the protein CASSSSGDDYNEQFF.

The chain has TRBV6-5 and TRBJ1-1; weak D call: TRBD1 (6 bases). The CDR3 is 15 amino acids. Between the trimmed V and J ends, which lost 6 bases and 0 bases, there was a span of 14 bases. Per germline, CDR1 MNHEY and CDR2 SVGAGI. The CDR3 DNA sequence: TGTGCCAGCAGCCGCACAGGGTTCGTGAACACTGAAGCTTTCTTT. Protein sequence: CASSRTGFVNTEAFF.

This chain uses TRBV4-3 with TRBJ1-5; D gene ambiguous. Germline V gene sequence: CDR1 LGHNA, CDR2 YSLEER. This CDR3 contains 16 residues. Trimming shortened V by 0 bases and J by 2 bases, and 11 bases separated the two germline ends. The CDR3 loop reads CASSQEAFLGNQPQHF. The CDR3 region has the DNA TGCGCCAGCAGCCAAGAGGCCTTTTTGGGCAATCAGCCCCAGCATTTT.

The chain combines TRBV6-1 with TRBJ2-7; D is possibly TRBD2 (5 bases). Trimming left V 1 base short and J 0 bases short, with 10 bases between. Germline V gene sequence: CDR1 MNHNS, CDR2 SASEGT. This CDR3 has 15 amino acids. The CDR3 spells CASSEVGGSSYEQYF. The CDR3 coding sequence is TGTGCCAGCAGTGAAGTAGGTGGGAGCTCCTACGAGCAGTACTTC.

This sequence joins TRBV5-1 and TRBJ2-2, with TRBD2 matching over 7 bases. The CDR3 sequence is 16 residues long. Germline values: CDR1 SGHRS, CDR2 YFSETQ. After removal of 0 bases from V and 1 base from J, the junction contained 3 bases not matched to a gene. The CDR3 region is CASSLDGGVNTGELFF. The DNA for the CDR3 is TGCGCCAGCAGCTTGGATGGGGGGGTGAACACCGGGGAGCTGTTTTTT.

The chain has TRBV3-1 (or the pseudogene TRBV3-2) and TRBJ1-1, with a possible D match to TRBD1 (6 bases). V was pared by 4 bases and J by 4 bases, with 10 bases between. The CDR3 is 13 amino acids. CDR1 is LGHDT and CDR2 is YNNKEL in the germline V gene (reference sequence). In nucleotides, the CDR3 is TGTGCCAGCAGCCGCCGGGACACCACTGAAGCTTTCTTT. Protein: CASSRRDTTEAFF.

CDR3 DNA: TGTGCCATCGGTCCGACGGGACAGGGAGGCACTGAAGCTTTCTTT. Its translation: CAIGPTGQGGTEAFF. The V and J genes are TRBV10-3 and TRBJ1-1; 9 bases fit TRBD1. Germline assignment: CDR1 ENHRY and CDR2 SYGVKD. Trimming removed 8 bases from V and 4 bases from J; junction bases left unmatched: 11. The CDR3 sequence is 15 residues long.

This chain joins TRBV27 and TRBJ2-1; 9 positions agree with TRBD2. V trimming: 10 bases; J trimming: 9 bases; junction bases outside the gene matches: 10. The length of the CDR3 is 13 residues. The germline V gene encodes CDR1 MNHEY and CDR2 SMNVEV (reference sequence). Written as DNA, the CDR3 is TGTGCCATCAGGACGCGGGAGGGCCTTGAGCAGTTCTTC. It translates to CAIRTREGLEQFF.

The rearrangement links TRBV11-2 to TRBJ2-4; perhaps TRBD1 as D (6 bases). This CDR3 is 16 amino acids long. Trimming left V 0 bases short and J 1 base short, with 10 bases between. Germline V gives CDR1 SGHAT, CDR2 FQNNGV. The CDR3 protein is CASSLDTGWAKNIQYF. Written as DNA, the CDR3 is TGTGCCAGCAGCTTAGATACAGGGTGGGCCAAAAACATTCAGTACTTC.

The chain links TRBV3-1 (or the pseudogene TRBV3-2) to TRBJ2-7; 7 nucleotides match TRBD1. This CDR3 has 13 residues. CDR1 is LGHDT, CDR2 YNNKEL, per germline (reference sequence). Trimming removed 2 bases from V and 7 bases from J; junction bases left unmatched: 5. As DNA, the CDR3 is TGTGCCAGCAGCCAAAACAGGGGCGTGGAGCAGTACTTC. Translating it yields CASSQNRGVEQYF.

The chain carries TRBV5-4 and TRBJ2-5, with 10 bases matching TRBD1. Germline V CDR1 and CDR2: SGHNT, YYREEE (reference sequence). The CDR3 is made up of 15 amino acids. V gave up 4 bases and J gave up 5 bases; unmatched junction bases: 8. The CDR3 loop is CASSADRGVWETQYF. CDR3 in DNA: TGTGCCAGCAGCGCGGACAGGGGGGTTTGGGAGACCCAGTACTTC.

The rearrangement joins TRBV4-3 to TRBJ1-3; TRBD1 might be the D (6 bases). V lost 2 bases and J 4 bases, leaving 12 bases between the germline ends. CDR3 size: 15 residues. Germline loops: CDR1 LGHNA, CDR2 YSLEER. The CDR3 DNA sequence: TGCGCCAGCAGCCAATCCCCAGGGGACGGAAACACCATATATTTT. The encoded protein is CASSQSPGDGNTIYF.

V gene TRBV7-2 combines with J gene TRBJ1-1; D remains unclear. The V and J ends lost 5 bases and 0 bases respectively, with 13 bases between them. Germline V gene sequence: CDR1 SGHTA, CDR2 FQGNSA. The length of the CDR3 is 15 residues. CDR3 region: CASSALQILNTEAFF. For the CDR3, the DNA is TGTGCCAGCAGCGCCCTACAGATACTGAACACTGAAGCTTTCTTT.

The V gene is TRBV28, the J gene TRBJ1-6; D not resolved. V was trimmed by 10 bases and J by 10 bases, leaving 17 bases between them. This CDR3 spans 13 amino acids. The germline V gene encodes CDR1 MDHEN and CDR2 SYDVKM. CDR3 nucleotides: TGTGCCACGAAAATGACTCCGCGGTCACCCCTCCACTTT. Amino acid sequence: CATKMTPRSPLHF.

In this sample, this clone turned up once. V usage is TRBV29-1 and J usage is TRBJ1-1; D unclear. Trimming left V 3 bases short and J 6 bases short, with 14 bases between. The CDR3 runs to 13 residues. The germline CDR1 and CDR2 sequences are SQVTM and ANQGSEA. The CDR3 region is CSVDEGSRSEAFF. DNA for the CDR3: TGCAGCGTTGATGAGGGAAGTAGGTCTGAAGCTTTCTTT.

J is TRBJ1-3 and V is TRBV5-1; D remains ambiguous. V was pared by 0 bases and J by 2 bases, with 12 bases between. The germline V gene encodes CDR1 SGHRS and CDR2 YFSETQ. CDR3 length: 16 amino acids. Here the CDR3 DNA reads TGCGCCAGCAGCTTGGCCTTCGGGGAGACTGGAAACACCATATATTTT. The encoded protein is CASSLAFGETGNTIYF.

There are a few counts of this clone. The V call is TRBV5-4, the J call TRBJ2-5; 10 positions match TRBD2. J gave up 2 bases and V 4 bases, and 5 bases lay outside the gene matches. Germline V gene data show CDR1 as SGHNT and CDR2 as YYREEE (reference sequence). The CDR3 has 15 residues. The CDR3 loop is CASSAGTSVQETQYF. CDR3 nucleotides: TGTGCCAGCAGCGCCGGGACTAGCGTACAAGAGACCCAGTACTTC.

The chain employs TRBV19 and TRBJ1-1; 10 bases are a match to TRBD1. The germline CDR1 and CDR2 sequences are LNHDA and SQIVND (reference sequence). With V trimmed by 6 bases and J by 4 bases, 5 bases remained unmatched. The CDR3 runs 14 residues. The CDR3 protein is CASSRQGAITEAFF. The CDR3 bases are TGTGCCAGTAGCAGACAGGGGGCTATCACTGAAGCTTTCTTT. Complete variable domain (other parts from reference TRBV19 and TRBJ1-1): DGGITQSPKYLFRKEGQNVTLSCEQNLNHDAMYWYRQDPGQGLRLIYYSQIVNDFQKGDIAEGYSVSREKKESFPLTVTSAQKNPTAFYLCASSRQGAITEAFFGQGTRLTVV.

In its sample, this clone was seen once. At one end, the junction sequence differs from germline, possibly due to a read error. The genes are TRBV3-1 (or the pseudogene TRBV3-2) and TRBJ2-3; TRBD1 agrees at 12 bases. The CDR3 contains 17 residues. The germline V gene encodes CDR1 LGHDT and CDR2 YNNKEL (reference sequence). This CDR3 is CASSQDPGTGGTDTQYF. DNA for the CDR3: TGTGCCAGCAGCCAAGATCCCGGGACAGGGGGCACGGATACGCAGTATTTT.

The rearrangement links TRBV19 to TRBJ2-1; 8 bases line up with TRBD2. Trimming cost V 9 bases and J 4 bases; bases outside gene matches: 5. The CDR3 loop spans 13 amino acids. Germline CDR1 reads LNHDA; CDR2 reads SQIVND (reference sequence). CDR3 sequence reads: CASGGAIYNEQFF. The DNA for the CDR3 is TGTGCCAGCGGGGGGGCAATTTACAATGAGCAGTTCTTC.

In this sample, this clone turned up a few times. CDR3 amino acids: CASSRQGWDQPQHF. In DNA, the CDR3 is TGTGCCAGCAGCAGACAGGGGTGGGATCAGCCCCAGCATTTT. The chain joins TRBV27 to TRBJ1-5; 8 bases agree with TRBD1. The length of the CDR3 is 14 residues. Trimming cost V 6 bases and J 5 bases; bases outside gene matches: 6. The germline V gene has CDR1 MNHEY and CDR2 SMNVEV (reference sequence).

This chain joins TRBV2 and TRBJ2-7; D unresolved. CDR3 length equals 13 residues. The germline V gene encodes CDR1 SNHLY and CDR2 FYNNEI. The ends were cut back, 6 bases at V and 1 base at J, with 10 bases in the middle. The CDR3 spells CASRLDISYEQYF. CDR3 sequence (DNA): TGTGCCAGCAGACTTGACATTTCCTACGAGCAGTACTTC.

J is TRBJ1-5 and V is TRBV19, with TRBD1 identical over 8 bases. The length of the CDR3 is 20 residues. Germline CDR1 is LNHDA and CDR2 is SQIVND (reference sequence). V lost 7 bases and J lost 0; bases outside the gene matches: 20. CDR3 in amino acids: CASKAPSRRGRDLSNQPQHF. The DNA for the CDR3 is TGTGCCAGTAAGGCCCCCAGCCGCAGGGGGCGAGATCTTAGCAATCAGCCCCAGCATTTT.

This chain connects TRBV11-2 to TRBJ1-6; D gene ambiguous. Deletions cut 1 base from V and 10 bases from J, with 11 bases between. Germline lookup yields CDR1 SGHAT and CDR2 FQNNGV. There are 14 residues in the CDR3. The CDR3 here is CASSLALIESPLHF. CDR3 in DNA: TGTGCCAGCAGCTTAGCCCTCATTGAGTCACCCCTCCACTTT.

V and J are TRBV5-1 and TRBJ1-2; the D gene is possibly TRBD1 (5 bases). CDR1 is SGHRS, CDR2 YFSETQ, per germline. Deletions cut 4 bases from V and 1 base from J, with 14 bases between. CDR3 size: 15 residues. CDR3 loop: CASSPTGDFNYGYTF. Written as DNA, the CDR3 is TGCGCCAGCAGCCCTACGGGGGATTTTAACTATGGCTACACCTTC. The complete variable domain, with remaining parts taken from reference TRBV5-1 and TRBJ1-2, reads KAGVTQTPRYLIKTRGQQVTLSCSPISGHRSVSWYQQTPGQGLQFLFEYFSETQRNKGNFPGRFSGRQFSNSRSEMNVSTLELGDSALYLCASSPTGDFNYGYTFGSGTRLTVV.

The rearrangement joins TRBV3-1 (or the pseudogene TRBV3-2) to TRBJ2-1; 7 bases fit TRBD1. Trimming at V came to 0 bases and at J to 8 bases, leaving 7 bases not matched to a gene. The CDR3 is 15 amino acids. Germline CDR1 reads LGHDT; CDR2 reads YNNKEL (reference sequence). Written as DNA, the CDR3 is TGTGCCAGCAGCCAAGATCTCGACAGGGTGGATGAGCAGTTCTTC. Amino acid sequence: CASSQDLDRVDEQFF.

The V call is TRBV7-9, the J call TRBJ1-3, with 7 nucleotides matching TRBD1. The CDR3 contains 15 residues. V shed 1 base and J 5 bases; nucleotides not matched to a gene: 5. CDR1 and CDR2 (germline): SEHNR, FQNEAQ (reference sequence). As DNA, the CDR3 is TGTGCCAGCAGCTTAGGGGGACAGCAGAGAAACACCATATATTTT. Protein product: CASSLGGQQRNTIYF.

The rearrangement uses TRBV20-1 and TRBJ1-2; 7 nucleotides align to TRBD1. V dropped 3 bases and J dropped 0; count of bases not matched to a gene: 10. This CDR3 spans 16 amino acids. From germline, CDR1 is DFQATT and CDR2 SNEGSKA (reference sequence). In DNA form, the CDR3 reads TGCAGTGCTAGTGAGACAGGGTCGTTATCTAACTATGGCTACACCTTC. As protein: CSASETGSLSNYGYTF.

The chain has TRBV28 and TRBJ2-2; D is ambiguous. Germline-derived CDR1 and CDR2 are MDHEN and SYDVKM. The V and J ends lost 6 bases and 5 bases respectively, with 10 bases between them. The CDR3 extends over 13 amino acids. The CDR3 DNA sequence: TGTGCCAGCAGCCCCCCTTCGACCGGGGAGCTGTTTTTT. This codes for CASSPPSTGELFF. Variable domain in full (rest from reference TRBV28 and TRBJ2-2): DVKVTQSSRYLVKRTGEKVFLECVQDMDHENMFWYRQDPGLGLRLIYFSYDVKMKEKGDIPEGYSVSREKKERFSLILESASTNQTSMYLCASSPPSTGELFFGEGSRLTVL.